This T cell receptor beta chain was retrieved from a study of Tregs in tolerant kidney transplant recipients. General study findings and limits: Biological reproducibility was not directly addressed, but technical replication error appeared minimal.

Details on this clone: Antigen specificity is unknown.

Germline V CDR1 and CDR2: MNHNY, SVGAGI (reference sequence). This CDR3 has 14 residues. V gave up 2 bases and J gave up 0 bases, with 7 bases separating them. Thawed PBMCs were FACS-sorted into unstimulated CD4+CD25+CD127- regulatory T cells, CD4+CD25- non-regulatory cells, CD4 and CD8 cells. Thawed PBMCs were rested overnight at 37°C with around 180 IU/ml IL-2 before regulatory T cell sorting. This table comes from immunoSEQ multiplex PCR, and its TCRdb copy is limited to in-frame clones, with some not included. The sample yields roughly 69,000 clones, about 98% seen once. The sequencing used Tregs from blood, collected before the transplant. J is TRBJ2-5 and V is TRBV6-6, with D perhaps TRBD2 (5 bases). The origin of this receptor is a human donor who received a combined kidney and bone marrow transplant. DNA for the CDR3: TGTGCCAGCAGTTACGGAGGCAACCAAGAGACCCAGTACTTC. Protein sequence: CASSYGGNQETQYF.